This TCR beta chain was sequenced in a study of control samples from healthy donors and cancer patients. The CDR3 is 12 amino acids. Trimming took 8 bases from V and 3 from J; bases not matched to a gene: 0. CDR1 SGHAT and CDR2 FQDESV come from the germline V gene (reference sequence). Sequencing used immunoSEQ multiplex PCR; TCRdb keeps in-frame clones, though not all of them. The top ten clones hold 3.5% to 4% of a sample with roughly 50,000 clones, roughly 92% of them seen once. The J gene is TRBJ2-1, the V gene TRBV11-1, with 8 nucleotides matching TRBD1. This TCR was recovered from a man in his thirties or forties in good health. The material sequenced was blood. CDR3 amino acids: CASGQGYNEQFF. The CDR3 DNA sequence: TGTGCCAGCGGACAGGGCTACAATGAGCAGTTCTTC.